In this sample, the clone carrying this T cell receptor beta chain turned up many times. Authors of the study amplified TCR beta CDR3 regions from RNA transcripts. Researchers ran a first-round RT-PCR on the TCR CDR3 using the HTBI primer set. From the multiplex PCR reads, TCRdb called clonotypes with MiXCR, one entry per CDR3 protein. The table records 600,000 to 800,000 distinct CDR3 sequences, 30% to 40% of them present only once. The CDR3 loop spans 14 amino acids. Germline-derived CDR1 and CDR2 are DFQATT and SNEGSKA (reference sequence). V was clipped by 3 bases and J by 1 base, with 10 bases between them. This sample stems from a study of T cells in Graves' hyperthyroidism and ophthalmopathy.

Sequencing was done on a sample of blood. The source of this sequence is a woman between 40 and 50 years old with Graves' hyperthyroidism. The chain joins TRBV20-1 to TRBJ1-5; no clear D. The CDR3 protein is CSASDGWSNQPQHF. In DNA, the CDR3 is TGCAGTGCTAGCGACGGTTGGAGCAATCAGCCCCAGCATTTT.